The 15 T cell receptor beta chains below all came from one sample that was sequenced in a study of blood T cell repertoires in COVID-19. Generated by immunoSEQ multiplex PCR, the TCRdb table keeps only in-frame clones and is missing some. The sample consists of some 150,000 clones, about 89% of them appearing once. The material sequenced was PBMCs or T cells enriched from blood (not recorded which). The receptor source for this set is a woman aged 18-30 years who had recovered from COVID-19.

V gene TRBV6-5 combines with J gene TRBJ1-3; D is possibly TRBD1 (5 bases). This CDR3 is 14 amino acids long. The V and J ends lost 7 bases and 0 bases respectively, with 10 bases between them. Germline-derived CDR1 and CDR2 are MNHEY and SVGAGI. CDR3 in amino acids: CASNSRGSGNTIYF. CDR3 nucleotides: TGTGCCAGCAATTCAAGGGGCTCTGGAAACACCATATATTTT.

Note on this clone: Distinct nucleotide sequences in the sample also encode this CDR3. This chain joins TRBV5-1 and TRBJ2-5; 7 bases are shared with TRBD2. Germline lookup yields CDR1 SGHRS and CDR2 YFSETQ. The CDR3 sequence is 14 residues long. With 1 base clipped from V and 1 base from J, the junction kept 1 base outside the gene matches. CDR3 sequence (DNA): TGCGCCAGCAGCTTGTGGGGGGGCCAAGAGACCCAGTACTTC. This gives the protein CASSLWGGQETQYF.

J is TRBJ2-2 and V is TRBV27; D not certain. This CDR3 contains 15 residues. In germline, CDR1 is MNHEY, CDR2 SMNVEV (reference sequence). The ends were cut back, 0 bases at V and 2 bases at J, with 7 bases in the middle. In nucleotides, the CDR3 is TGTGCCAGCAGTTTATCGAGACTTAACACCGGGGAGCTGTTTTTT. Protein product: CASSLSRLNTGELFF.

The J gene is TRBJ2-3, the V gene TRBV7-6; 8 nucleotides match TRBD2. The CDR3 contains 14 residues. Unmatched junction bases numbered 8, after V lost 5 bases and J lost 7 bases. Germline V gene data show CDR1 as SGHVS and CDR2 as FNYEAQ. CDR3 in amino acids: CASSRRGGVNTQYF. The CDR3 DNA follows: TGTGCCAGCAGCCGCCGGGGGGGCGTTAATACGCAGTATTTT. The whole variable domain, remainder taken from reference TRBV7-6 and TRBJ2-3, is GAGVSQSPRYKVTKRGQDVALRCDPISGHVSLYWYRQALGQGPEFLTYFNYEAQQDKSGLPNDRFSAERPEGSISTLTIQRTEQRDSAMYRCASSRRGGVNTQYFGPGTRLTVL.

The chain combines TRBV27 with TRBJ1-2; TRBD1 agrees at 7 bases. The germline V gene has CDR1 MNHEY and CDR2 SMNVEV (reference sequence). The CDR3 has 16 residues. Unmatched junction bases numbered 16, after V lost 4 bases and J lost 8 bases. Written as DNA, the CDR3 is TGTGCCAGCAGTTCCTACCGACGACAGGGAGGCGACGGCTACACCTTC. This sequence encodes CASSSYRRQGGDGYTF.

This chain links TRBV29-1 with TRBJ2-3; possible D gene TRBD1, 6 bases. Deletions cut 5 bases from V and 2 bases from J, with 11 bases between. This CDR3 is 13 amino acids long. Germline loops: CDR1 SQVTM, CDR2 ANQGSEA. For the CDR3, the DNA is TGCAGCGTTAGCAGGGGTAACACAGATACGCAGTATTTT. The encoded protein is CSVSRGNTDTQYF.

The chain is built from TRBV27 and TRBJ1-1; unclear D gene. CDR3 length: 13 amino acids. V gave up 3 bases and J gave up 0 bases, with 5 bases separating them. From germline, CDR1 is MNHEY and CDR2 SMNVEV (reference sequence). The CDR3 loop is CASSLRMNTEAFF. The CDR3, as DNA: TGTGCCAGCAGTTTGAGGATGAACACTGAAGCTTTCTTT.

The chain joins TRBV18 to TRBJ2-7; 7 bases map to TRBD1. CDR1 and CDR2 from the germline V gene are KGHSH and LQKENI. J gave up 5 bases and V 2 bases, and 6 bases lay outside the gene matches. The CDR3 sequence is 14 residues long. This chain's CDR3 is CASSPKTGTDEQYF. In DNA form, the CDR3 reads TGTGCCAGCTCACCAAAGACAGGGACCGACGAGCAGTACTTC.

The chain's CDR3 is CASSYLPGQGATSYTF. The CDR3 DNA reads TGTGCCAGCAGCTACTTACCGGGACAGGGGGCTACGAGCTACACCTTC. The chain recombines TRBV11-2 with TRBJ1-2; 12 bases match TRBD1. V lost 4 bases to trimming and J lost 9 bases; unmatched junction nucleotides: 12. CDR3 length: 16 residues. The germline V gene encodes CDR1 SGHAT and CDR2 FQNNGV. Drawing the rest from reference TRBV11-2 and TRBJ1-2, the complete variable domain is EAGVAQSPRYKIIEKRQSVAFWCNPISGHATLYWYQQILGQGPKLLIQFQNNGVVDDSQLPKDRFSAERLKGVDSTLKIQPAKLEDSAVYLCASSYLPGQGATSYTFGSGTRLTVV.

This clone was seen just once. V gene TRBV19 combines with J gene TRBJ1-2; TRBD1 agrees at 8 bases. This CDR3 comprises 13 residues. Trimming removed 6 bases from V and 4 bases from J; junction bases left unmatched: 4. In germline, CDR1 is LNHDA, CDR2 SQIVND (reference sequence). This CDR3 reads CASSADRGYGYTF. The CDR3 DNA sequence: TGTGCCAGTAGCGCAGACAGGGGCTATGGCTACACCTTC.

This clone was observed a handful of times. The V gene is TRBV29-1, the J gene TRBJ1-1; maybe TRBD1 (6 bases). V gave up 4 bases and J gave up 1 base, with 16 bases separating them. Germline V gene lookup returns CDR1 SQVTM and CDR2 ANQGSEA. The CDR3 covers 15 residues. In DNA form, the CDR3 reads TGCAGCGTTGGAGGGGGAAATTGGGCGAACACTGAAGCTTTCTTT. Its translation is CSVGGGNWANTEAFF.

This clone occurred once. The chain uses TRBV14 and TRBJ2-4; TRBD2 matches 13 bases. This CDR3 region has 21 residues. CDR1 is SGHDN and CDR2 is FVKESK in the germline V gene. With 4 bases clipped from V and 1 base from J, the junction kept 16 bases outside the gene matches. CDR3 amino acids: CASSPKLARTSGRKAKNIQYF. DNA of the CDR3: TGTGCCAGCAGCCCAAAATTAGCCCGGACTAGCGGGAGAAAGGCCAAAAACATTCAGTACTTC.

V gene TRBV5-1 combines with J gene TRBJ2-3, with TRBD1 matching 8 bases. The CDR3 is 15 residues long. The germline V gene has CDR1 SGHRS and CDR2 YFSETQ. V was clipped by 4 bases and J by 3 bases; unmatched bases: 7. In DNA, the CDR3 is TGCGCCAGCAGCGCCTGGACAGGGAGAACAGATACGCAGTATTTT. Its translation: CASSAWTGRTDTQYF.

This clone was recorded once. The rearrangement links TRBV7-8 to TRBJ2-2; D remains unclear. Trimming cost V 1 base and J 5 bases, with 8 bases left between them. Germline-derived CDR1 and CDR2 are SGHVS and FQNEAQ. The CDR3 runs to 14 residues. The DNA for the CDR3 is TGTGCCAGCAGCTTAGTAGATTTAACCGGGGAGCTGTTTTTT. Encoded protein: CASSLVDLTGELFF.

DNA of the CDR3: TGTGCCAGCAGTGAGCTAGCGAGCCTCTCCTTTCGGCAGTTCTTC. It specifies CASSELASLSFRQFF. The chain couples TRBV6-1 to TRBJ2-1, with D possibly TRBD2 on 6 matching bases. Germline V lookup: CDR1 MNHNS, CDR2 SASEGT. V was cut by 3 bases and J by 12 bases, with 21 bases left in between. This CDR3 comprises 15 residues.